This TCR beta chain was retrieved from a study of T cell responses to AZD1222 COVID-19 vaccine. V gave up 4 bases and J gave up 5 bases, with 18 bases separating them. Germline-derived CDR1 and CDR2 are SGHRS and YFSETQ. The CDR3 is 15 residues long. Second doses that came at about 4 or about 12 weeks were put together. Some clones are missing from TCRdb's copy, which holds only in-frame ones; the method was immunoSEQ multiplex PCR. The table has some 140,000 clones, 85% to 95% seen once; the top ten hold roughly 7%. Note on this clone: Antigen specificity is unknown.

General study findings and limits: Reportedly, nearly half the spike-specific TCRs target unmutated variant regions. Baseline serostatus was positive in only five to seven AZD1222 recipients. Among the donors, most were white British and more were female, and clonal diversity was possibly underestimated.

The genes are TRBV5-1 and TRBJ1-1; D possibly corresponds to TRBD1 (5 bases). The TCR comes from an adult who received the AZD1222 COVID-19 vaccine. Material: peripheral blood, obtained 28 days after the second AZD1222 dose. In DNA form, the CDR3 reads TGCGCCAGCAGCCTCCCCGGCATAAGGGGAACTGAAGCTTTCTTT. It translates to CASSLPGIRGTEAFF.